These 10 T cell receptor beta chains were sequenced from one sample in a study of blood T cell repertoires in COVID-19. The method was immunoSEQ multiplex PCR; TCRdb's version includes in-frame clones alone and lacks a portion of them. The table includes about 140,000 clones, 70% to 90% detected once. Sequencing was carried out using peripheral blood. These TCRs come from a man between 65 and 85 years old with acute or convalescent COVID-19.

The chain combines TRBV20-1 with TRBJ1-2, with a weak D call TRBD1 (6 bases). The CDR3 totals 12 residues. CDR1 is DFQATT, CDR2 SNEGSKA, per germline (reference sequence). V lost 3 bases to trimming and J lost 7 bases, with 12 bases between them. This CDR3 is CSASSGDLGYTF. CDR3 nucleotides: TGCAGTGCTAGTTCAGGGGACCTTGGCTACACCTTC.

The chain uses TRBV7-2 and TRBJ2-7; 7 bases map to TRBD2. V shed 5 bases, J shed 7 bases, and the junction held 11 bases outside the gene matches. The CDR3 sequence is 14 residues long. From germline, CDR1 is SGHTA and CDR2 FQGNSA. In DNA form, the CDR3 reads TGTGCCAGCAGCAAGGGACGAGCGGGGCGAGAGCAGTACTTC. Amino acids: CASSKGRAGREQYF.

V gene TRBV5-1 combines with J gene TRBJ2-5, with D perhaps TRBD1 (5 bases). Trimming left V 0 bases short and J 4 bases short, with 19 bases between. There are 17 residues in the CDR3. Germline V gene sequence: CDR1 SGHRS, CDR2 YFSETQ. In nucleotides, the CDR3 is TGCGCCAGCAGCTTGGGTTGGCAGGGTGGATTGGGAGAGACCCAGTACTTC. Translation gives CASSLGWQGGLGETQYF.

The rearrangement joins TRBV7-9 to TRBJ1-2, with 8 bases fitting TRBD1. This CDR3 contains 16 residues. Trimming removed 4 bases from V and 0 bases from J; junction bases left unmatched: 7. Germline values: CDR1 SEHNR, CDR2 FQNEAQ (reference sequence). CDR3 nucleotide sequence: TGTGCCAGCAGCTCTCTTGGACAGGGACCTAACTATGGCTACACCTTC. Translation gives CASSSLGQGPNYGYTF.

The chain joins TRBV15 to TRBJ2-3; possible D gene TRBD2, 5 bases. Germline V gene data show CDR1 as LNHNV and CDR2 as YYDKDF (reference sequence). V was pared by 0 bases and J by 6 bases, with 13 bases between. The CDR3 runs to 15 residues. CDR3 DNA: TGTGCCACCAGCAGAGATTATGAGGGAATGGATACGCAGTATTTT. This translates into CATSRDYEGMDTQYF.

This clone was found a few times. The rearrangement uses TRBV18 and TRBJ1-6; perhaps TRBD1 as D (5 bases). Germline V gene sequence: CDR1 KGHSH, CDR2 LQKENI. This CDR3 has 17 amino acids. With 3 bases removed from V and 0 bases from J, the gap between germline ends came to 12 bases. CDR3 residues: CASSPFDRVSYNSPLHF. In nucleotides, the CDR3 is TGTGCCAGCTCACCGTTTGACAGAGTCTCCTATAATTCACCCCTCCACTTT.

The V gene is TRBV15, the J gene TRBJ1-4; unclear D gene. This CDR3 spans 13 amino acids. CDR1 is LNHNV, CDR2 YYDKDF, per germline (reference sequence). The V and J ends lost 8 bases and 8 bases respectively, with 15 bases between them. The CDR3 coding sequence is TGTGCCACCGCTGAGGGAAAAGGGGAAAAACTGTTTTTT. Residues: CATAEGKGEKLFF.

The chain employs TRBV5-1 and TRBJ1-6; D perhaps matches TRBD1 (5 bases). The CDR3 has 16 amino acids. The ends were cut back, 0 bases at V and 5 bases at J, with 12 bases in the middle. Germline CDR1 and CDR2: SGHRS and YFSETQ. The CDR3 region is CASSLGGVLDNSPLHF. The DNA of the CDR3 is TGCGCCAGCAGCTTGGGGGGGGTGCTCGATAATTCACCCCTCCACTTT.

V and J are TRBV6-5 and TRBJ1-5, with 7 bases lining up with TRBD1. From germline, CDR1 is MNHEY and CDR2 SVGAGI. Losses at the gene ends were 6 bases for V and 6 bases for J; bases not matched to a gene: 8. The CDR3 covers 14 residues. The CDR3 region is CASRKGQEVQPQHF. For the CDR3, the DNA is TGTGCCAGCAGAAAAGGACAGGAGGTTCAGCCCCAGCATTTT.

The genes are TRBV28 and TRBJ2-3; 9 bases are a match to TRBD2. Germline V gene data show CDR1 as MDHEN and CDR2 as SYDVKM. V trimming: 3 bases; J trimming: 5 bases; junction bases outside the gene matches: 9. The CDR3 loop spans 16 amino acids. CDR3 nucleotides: TGTGCCAGCAGTTTGAGCGGGGGGCCCTCCGGAGATACGCAGTATTTT. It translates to CASSLSGGPSGDTQYF.